Below, one T cell receptor (beta chain) is given with its context. Its antigen specificity is not known. Base quality data are lacking; no much larger clone is found one base away. The collaborating institutions used their own protocols to collect whole blood in K2EDTA tubes. For TCRbeta analysis, collaborator samples were shipped as frozen whole blood, as isolated PBMCs, or as DNA extracted from either sample type. The immunoSEQ Assay, a bias-controlled multiplex PCR, was used to amplify TCRbeta CDR3 regions from genomic DNA. From the authors' description of their analysis: The number of nucleated cells in each sample was estimated by amplification of reference gene primers within the assay. To quantify the absolute abundance of each unique TCRbeta CDR3 rearrangement, sequence reads were collapsed and filtered. For each sample, productive Simpson clonality was calculated as the square root of Simpson's diversity index across productive rearrangements. TCRdb's version of the immuneACCESS table is confined to in-frame rearrangements and falls short of the full clone set. An unresolved V gene accounts for under half of the shortfall where checked; the remainder is of unknown origin. V, J and clone size are taken as reported in that table, and D and trimming were inferred from the DNA itself. Counted in this sample were under 250,000 clones; 84% of them appeared once. The top ten constitute roughly 7.6% of the sample.

The data were obtained in a study of blood T cell repertoires in COVID-19 (dated by TCRdb to 2020 to 2022). As for the study more broadly: The collaborator samples originated in the United States, Italy and Spain and spanned the acute and convalescent phases of COVID-19. The material from the prospective study consisted of cDNA or gDNA derived from T cells, B-cell-depleted T cells, or PBMCs. The dataset comprised deeply sampled blood TCRbeta repertoires from subjects exposed to, actively infected with, or recovered from COVID-19. The repertoires were released in a freely available public database intended as a resource for research on the immune response to SARS-CoV-2. Samples came from the ongoing ImmuneRACE study (first 160 participants) plus 1,254 subjects from 6 global collaborators. Nearly every sample came with metadata listing a de-identified subject ID, COVID-19 status, age in years and sex. Where available, HLA class I and class II types were taken from metadata supplied by the sample provider and were not determined by assay-based typing.

Spanning cysteine to phenylalanine, the CDR3 consists of 16 amino acids. Solely the CDR3 DNA is kept, with 48 bases framed from the first base. V has 6 bases trimmed and J has 3 bases trimmed; junction bases matching no gene number 10. Reading the germline V gene gives CDR1 SGHRS and CDR2 YFSETQ. General conclusions and limits of the study: How much clinical and demographic metadata was included differed by source and by participant, and the metadata was provided uncurated.

The receptor was isolated from a woman aged 45 to 65 with active or convalescent COVID-19. The chain uses TRBV5-1 and TRBJ2-3; TRBD2 agrees with 10 junctional bases. The sequenced material came from peripheral blood. The DNA sequence reads TGCGCCAGCATCCGGAGCGGGAGGGCTGGTACAGATACGCAGTATTTT. It translates as CASIRSGRAGTDTQYF.